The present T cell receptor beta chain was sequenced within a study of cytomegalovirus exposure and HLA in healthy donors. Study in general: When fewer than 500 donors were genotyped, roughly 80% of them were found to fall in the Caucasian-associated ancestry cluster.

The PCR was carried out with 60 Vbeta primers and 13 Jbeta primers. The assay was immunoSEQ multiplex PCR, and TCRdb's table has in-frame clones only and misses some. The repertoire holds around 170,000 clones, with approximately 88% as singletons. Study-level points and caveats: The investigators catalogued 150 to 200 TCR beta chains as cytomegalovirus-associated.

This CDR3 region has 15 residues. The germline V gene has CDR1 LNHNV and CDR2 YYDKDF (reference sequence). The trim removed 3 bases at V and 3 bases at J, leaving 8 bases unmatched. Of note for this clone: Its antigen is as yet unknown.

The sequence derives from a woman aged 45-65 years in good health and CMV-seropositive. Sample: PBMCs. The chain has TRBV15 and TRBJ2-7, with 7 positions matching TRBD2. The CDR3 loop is CATSRPRGEGYEQYF. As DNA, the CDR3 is TGTGCCACCAGCAGGCCCCGAGGGGAGGGCTACGAGCAGTACTTC. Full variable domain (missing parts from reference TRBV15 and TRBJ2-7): DAMVIQNPRYQVTQFGKPVTLSCSQTLNHNVMYWYQQKSSQAPKLLFHYYDKDFNNEADTPDNFQSRRPNTSFCFLDIRSPGLGDTAMYLCATSRPRGEGYEQYFGPGTRLTVT.